A selection of T cell receptor beta chains follows, all from one sample in a study of cytomegalovirus exposure and HLA in healthy donors. The repertoire was sequenced with immunoSEQ multiplex PCR; TCRdb's copy has only in-frame clones and lacks some. The sample records 65,000 to 90,000 clones, less than 80% being singletons. Sequenced input: PBMCs. Source of these receptors: a woman between 40 and 50 years old in good health and CMV-seropositive. Each CDR3 is given with its conserved first and last residue. A D gene is named only where the DNA matches it firmly. Not every row has a clone size; where given, it reads once, few, many or a size class.

j_gene: TRBJ2-1; d_gene: .; abundance: .; v_gene: TRBV2; CDR3nt: TGTGCCAGCAGTGACAGGACAAGCTCCTACAATGAGCAGTTCTTC; CDR3aa: CASSDRTSSYNEQFF
j_gene: TRBJ2-5; d_gene: TRBD1; abundance: .; v_gene: TRBV6-5; CDR3nt: TGTGCCAGCAGTAGAGGACAGGGGGCGTGGGAGACCCAGTACTTC; CDR3aa: CASSRGQGAWETQYF
j_gene: TRBJ2-1; d_gene: TRBD2; abundance: .; v_gene: TRBV7-9; CDR3nt: TGTGCCAGCAGCTTAGTCGGGGGGGCGTCCTACAATGAGCAGTTCTTC; CDR3aa: CASSLVGGASYNEQFF
j_gene: TRBJ1-6; d_gene: TRBD1; abundance: .; v_gene: TRBV7-9; CDR3nt: TGTGCCAGCAGCCCAAACCCGGGACAGGGAGATTCACCCCTCCACTTT; CDR3aa: CASSPNPGQGDSPLHF
j_gene: TRBJ1-4; d_gene: TRBD1; abundance: .; v_gene: TRBV10-3; CDR3nt: TGTGCCATCAGTGAGTCGACTCCTTGGGACAGAGGGGGTGAAAAACTGTTTTTT; CDR3aa: CAISESTPWDRGGEKLFF
j_gene: TRBJ2-1; d_gene: TRBD2; abundance: .; v_gene: TRBV6-4; CDR3nt: TGTGCCAGCAGTGAGACCGGGGCTAGCGGACATGAGCAGTTCTTC; CDR3aa: CASSETGASGHEQFF
j_gene: TRBJ2-5; d_gene: TRBD1; abundance: .; v_gene: TRBV29-1; CDR3nt: TGCAGCGGCCGACAGGGGCAAGAGACCCAGTACTTC; CDR3aa: CSGRQGQETQYF
j_gene: TRBJ2-7; d_gene: .; abundance: few; v_gene: TRBV29-1; CDR3nt: TGCAGCGTTGTAAGTTACAGGCCCCGGTACGAGCAGTACTTC; CDR3aa: CSVVSYRPRYEQYF
j_gene: TRBJ1-1; d_gene: .; abundance: .; v_gene: TRBV29-1; CDR3nt: TGCAGCTCCGGCGAGCGGGACGGTGAAGCTTTCTTT; CDR3aa: CSSGERDGEAFF
j_gene: TRBJ1-2; d_gene: .; abundance: .; v_gene: TRBV23-1; CDR3nt: TGCGCCAGCAGTCAATCGATTCAGGCCCTCTTCTATGGCTACACCTTC; CDR3aa: CASSQSIQALFYGYTF
j_gene: TRBJ1-6; d_gene: .; abundance: .; v_gene: TRBV4-1; CDR3nt: TGCGCCAGCAGCCAGAATCAGGGAGGAGGATCACCCCTCCACTTT; CDR3aa: CASSQNQGGGSPLHF
j_gene: TRBJ1-5; d_gene: TRBD1; abundance: .; v_gene: TRBV19; CDR3nt: TGTGCCAGTAGTCAGGGGGCAGTTCAGCCCCAGCATTTT; CDR3aa: CASSQGAVQPQHF
j_gene: TRBJ2-3; d_gene: .; abundance: .; v_gene: TRBV5-6; CDR3nt: TGTGCCAGCAGCTCCTGGAACAGGGATAGTTCCACAGATACGCAGTATTTT; CDR3aa: CASSSWNRDSSTDTQYF
j_gene: TRBJ2-7; d_gene: TRBD1; abundance: .; v_gene: TRBV5-6; CDR3nt: TGTGCCAGCAGCCAAATAAACAGGGGCCACGAGCAGTACTTC; CDR3aa: CASSQINRGHEQYF
j_gene: TRBJ1-2; d_gene: TRBD1; abundance: .; v_gene: TRBV5-1; CDR3nt: TGCGCCAGCAGCTATAACCCGGACAGGTCCTTTGGCTACACCTTC; CDR3aa: CASSYNPDRSFGYTF
j_gene: TRBJ1-3; d_gene: .; abundance: .; v_gene: TRBV5-1; CDR3nt: TGCGCCAGCAGCTTTTACGCCCCCGGGGAGGTTGGAAACACCATATATTTT; CDR3aa: CASSFYAPGEVGNTIYF
j_gene: TRBJ2-5; d_gene: .; abundance: .; v_gene: TRBV5-1; CDR3nt: TGCGCCAGCAGCAGGAGGGGCCAAGAGACCCAGTACTTC; CDR3aa: CASSRRGQETQYF
j_gene: TRBJ2-5; d_gene: TRBD1; abundance: .; v_gene: TRBV19; CDR3nt: TGTGCCAGTATCGATCGGGCAGGGGGCCCGGAGACCCAGTACTTC; CDR3aa: CASIDRAGGPETQYF
j_gene: TRBJ2-7; d_gene: TRBD2; abundance: .; v_gene: TRBV6-5; CDR3nt: TGTGCCAGCAGAAATAGCGGGGAGTCCTACGAGCAGTACTTC; CDR3aa: CASRNSGESYEQYF
j_gene: TRBJ1-6; d_gene: TRBD1; abundance: .; v_gene: TRBV5-1; CDR3nt: TGCGCCAGCAGCCCTGACAGGGGTGATGAGGGTTCACCCCTCCACTTT; CDR3aa: CASSPDRGDEGSPLHF
j_gene: TRBJ2-7; d_gene: .; abundance: .; v_gene: TRBV30; CDR3nt: TGTGCCTGGACAGGGTACTACGAGCAGTACTTC; CDR3aa: CAWTGYYEQYF
j_gene: TRBJ1-2; d_gene: .; abundance: .; v_gene: TRBV5-1; CDR3nt: TGCGCCAGCAGCTTGCCTCCAGGCGGGCGGGATGGCTACACCTTC; CDR3aa: CASSLPPGGRDGYTF
j_gene: TRBJ2-7; d_gene: TRBD1; abundance: .; v_gene: TRBV30; CDR3nt: TGTGCCTGGAGTGTAGTGGGCAGGGGGTTCGACGAGCAGTACTTC; CDR3aa: CAWSVVGRGFDEQYF
j_gene: TRBJ1-4; d_gene: .; abundance: .; v_gene: TRBV4-1; CDR3nt: TGCGCCAGCAGCCATCCACCGGGACAATATCGTAATAAACTGTTTTTT; CDR3aa: CASSHPPGQYRNKLFF
j_gene: TRBJ1-1; d_gene: .; abundance: .; v_gene: TRBV7-9; CDR3nt: TGTGCCAGCAGCTTCACCGGACAGCTCGGGGAAGCTTTCTTT; CDR3aa: CASSFTGQLGEAFF
j_gene: TRBJ2-3; d_gene: .; abundance: few; v_gene: TRBV27; CDR3nt: TGTGCCAGCAGTTCCCCACAGGGAAGTGGGCGAGATACGCAGTATTTT; CDR3aa: CASSSPQGSGRDTQYF
j_gene: TRBJ1-3; d_gene: .; abundance: few; v_gene: TRBV11-2; CDR3nt: TGTGCCAGCAGCCCCCTAGGGGGAAGCTCTGGAAACACCATATATTTT; CDR3aa: CASSPLGGSSGNTIYF
j_gene: TRBJ2-7; d_gene: .; abundance: .; v_gene: TRBV19; CDR3nt: TGTGCCAGTAGACGCAGGGAAAACTACGAGCAGTACTTC; CDR3aa: CASRRRENYEQYF
j_gene: TRBJ1-1; d_gene: .; abundance: .; v_gene: TRBV27; CDR3nt: TGTGCCAGCAGTTTTGTCGGCACTGAAGCTTTCTTT; CDR3aa: CASSFVGTEAFF